This is a list of T cell receptor beta chains from one sample in a study of blood T cells in healthy people across ages. TCRdb re-called the 5' RACE reads with MiXCR, one entry per CDR3 protein. This table holds approximately 1.5 million distinct CDR3 sequences, roughly 32% found once. The sequenced material came from blood. These receptor sequences come from a woman between 25 and 40 years old in good health. CDR3s include the opening cysteine and the closing phenylalanine or tryptophan. D genes are given only for firm matches. The size field is filled for only some rows; it gives once, few, many or a size class.

j_call d_call v_call clone_size cdr3_nt cdr3_aa
TRBJ1-5 NA TRBV2 NA TGTGCCAGCAGTGAATCCACACATAGCAATCAGCCCCAGCATTTT CASSESTHSNQPQHF
TRBJ1-6 NA TRBV10-3 NA TGTGCCATCAGTGAGTCCAAGGGCTCCTATAATTCACCCCTCCACTTT CAISESKGSYNSPLHF
TRBJ1-2 NA TRBV4-1 NA TGCGCCAGCAGCCAAGAACAAGGACCCAATAACTATGGCTACACCTTC CASSQEQGPNNYGYTF
TRBJ2-2 NA TRBV12-5 NA TGTGCTAGTGGTTCAAACTACGGGAGGAACACCGGGGAGCTGTTTTTT CASGSNYGRNTGELFF
TRBJ1-5 NA TRBV20-1 NA TGCAGTGCTACCCACCTCAGGGGAAGTAATCAGCCCCAGCATTTT CSATHLRGSNQPQHF
TRBJ1-1 TRBD1 TRBV12-3/TRBV12-4 NA TGTGCCAGCAAGGACAGGGGCCATGAAGCTTTCTTT CASKDRGHEAFF
TRBJ2-5 TRBD2 TRBV7-8 few TGTGCCAGCAGCCCTCGGACTAGCGCCCGAGGGTATAGGATGGGGACCCAGTACTTC CASSPRTSARGYRMGTQYF
TRBJ2-1 NA TRBV11-3 NA TGTGCCAGCAGCTTACGTTTTGGGGGGCGAAGGGGGCCCGATGAGCAGTTCTTC CASSLRFGGRRGPDEQFF
TRBJ1-5 NA TRBV20-1 NA TGCAGTGCTAGAGATCGGTACAGGGAGGGCAATCAGCCCCAGCATTTT CSARDRYREGNQPQHF
TRBJ2-3 TRBD2 TRBV20-1 few TGCAGTGCCCTCAATAGCGGGACGCCCACAGATACGCAGTATTTT CSALNSGTPTDTQYF